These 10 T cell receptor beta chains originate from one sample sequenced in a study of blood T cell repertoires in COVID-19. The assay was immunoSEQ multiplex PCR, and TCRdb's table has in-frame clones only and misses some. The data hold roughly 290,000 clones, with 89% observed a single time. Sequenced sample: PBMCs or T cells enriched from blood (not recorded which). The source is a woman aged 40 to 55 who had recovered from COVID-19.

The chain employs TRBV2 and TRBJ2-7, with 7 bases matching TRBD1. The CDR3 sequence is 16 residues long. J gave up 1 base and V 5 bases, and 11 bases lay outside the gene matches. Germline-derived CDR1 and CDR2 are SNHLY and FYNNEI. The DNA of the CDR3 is TGTGCCAGCAGTTTTTATCCGGGACAGAGATCCTACGAGCAGTACTTC. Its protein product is CASSFYPGQRSYEQYF.

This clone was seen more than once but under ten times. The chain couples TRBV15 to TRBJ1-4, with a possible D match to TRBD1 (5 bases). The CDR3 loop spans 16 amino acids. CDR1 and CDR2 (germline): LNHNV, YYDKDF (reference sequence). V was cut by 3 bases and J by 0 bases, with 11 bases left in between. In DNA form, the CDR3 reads TGTGCCACCAGCAGGGCTACAGGACCAACTAATGAAAAACTGTTTTTT. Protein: CATSRATGPTNEKLFF.

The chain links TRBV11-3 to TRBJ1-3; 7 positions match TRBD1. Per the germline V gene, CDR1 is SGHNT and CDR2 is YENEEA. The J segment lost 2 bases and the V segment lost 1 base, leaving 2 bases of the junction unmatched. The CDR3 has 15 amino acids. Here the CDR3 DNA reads TGTGCCAGCAGCTTAGGTGGGACAGCTGGAAACACCATATATTTT. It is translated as CASSLGGTAGNTIYF.

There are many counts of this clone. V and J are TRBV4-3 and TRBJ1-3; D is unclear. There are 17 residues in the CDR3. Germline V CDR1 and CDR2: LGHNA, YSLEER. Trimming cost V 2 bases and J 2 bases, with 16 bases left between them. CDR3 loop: CASSQFGQEETGNTIYF. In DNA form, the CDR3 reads TGCGCCAGCAGCCAATTCGGTCAGGAAGAAACTGGAAACACCATATATTTT.

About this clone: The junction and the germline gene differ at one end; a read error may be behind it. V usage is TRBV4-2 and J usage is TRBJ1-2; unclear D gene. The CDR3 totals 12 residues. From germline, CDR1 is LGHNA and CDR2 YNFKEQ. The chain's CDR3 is CASSPSSRPVIF. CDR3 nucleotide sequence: TGTGCCAGCAGCCCATCCTCTAGGCCTGTTATCTTC.

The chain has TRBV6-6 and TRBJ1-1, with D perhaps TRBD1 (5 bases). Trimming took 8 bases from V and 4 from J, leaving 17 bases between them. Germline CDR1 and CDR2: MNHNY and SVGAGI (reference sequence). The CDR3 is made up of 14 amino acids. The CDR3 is CASEEGWVGTEAFF. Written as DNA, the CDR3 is TGTGCCAGCGAGGAGGGGTGGGTGGGCACTGAAGCTTTCTTT.

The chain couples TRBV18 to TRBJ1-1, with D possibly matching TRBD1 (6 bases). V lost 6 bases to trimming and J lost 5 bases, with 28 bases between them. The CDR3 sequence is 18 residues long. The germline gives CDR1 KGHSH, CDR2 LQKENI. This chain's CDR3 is CASSNGPGTLSLGTEAFF. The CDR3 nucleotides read TGTGCCAGCTCCAACGGGCCCGGGACACTTAGTCTGGGGACTGAAGCTTTCTTT.

CDR3 protein: CASSVQGNTEAFF. The CDR3 DNA reads TGTGCCAGCTCAGTGCAGGGGAACACTGAAGCTTTCTTT. The rearrangement uses TRBV18 and TRBJ1-1; weak D call: TRBD1 (5 bases). The CDR3 runs to 13 residues. Looked up from germline, CDR1 is KGHSH and CDR2 is LQKENI. V was cut by 5 bases and J by 1 base, with 8 bases left in between.

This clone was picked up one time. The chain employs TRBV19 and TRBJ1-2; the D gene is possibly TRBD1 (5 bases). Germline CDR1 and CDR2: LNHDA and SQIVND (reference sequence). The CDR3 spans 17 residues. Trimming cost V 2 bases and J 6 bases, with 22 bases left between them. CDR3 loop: CASSITAGSQSGNGYTF. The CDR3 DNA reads TGTGCCAGTAGTATAACGGCAGGAAGTCAGTCAGGGAATGGCTACACCTTC.

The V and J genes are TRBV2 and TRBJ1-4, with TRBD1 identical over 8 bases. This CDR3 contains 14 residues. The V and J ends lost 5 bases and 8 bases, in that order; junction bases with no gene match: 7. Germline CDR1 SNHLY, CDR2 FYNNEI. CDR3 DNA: TGTGCCAGCAGTCCGGACAGGGTGCGGGAAAAACTGTTTTTT. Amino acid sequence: CASSPDRVREKLFF.